A single sample is the source of the 18 T cell receptor beta chains below, sequenced in a study of T cells in Graves' hyperthyroidism and ophthalmopathy. TCR beta CDR3 region amplification was performed from RNA transcripts. In the first-round RT-PCR of the TCR CDR3, the HTBI primer set was used. In TCRdb, the multiplex PCR reads were re-called with MiXCR into one record per CDR3 protein. In the table there are about 510,000 distinct CDR3 sequences, 13% to 15% of which are singletons. The source material was blood. The receptor source for this set is a woman between 40 and 55 years old with Graves' hyperthyroidism.

This clonotype was counted ten times or more. This chain links TRBV11-2 with TRBJ1-2, with TRBD1 identical over 7 bases. J gave up 4 bases and V 5 bases, and 4 bases lay outside the gene matches. CDR3 length: 13 amino acids. Germline CDR1 is SGHAT and CDR2 is FQNNGV. The CDR3 region has the DNA TGTGCCAGCAGCCACGGGACAGTCTATGGCTACACCTTC. Protein product: CASSHGTVYGYTF.

To note about this clonotype: This could be a read error, since a much larger clone is one nucleotide away. CDR3 nucleotide sequence: TGTGCCAGCAGCCGAGAGTCCGGTTGGGGGGGCTACACCTTC. It is translated as CASSRESGWGGYTF. The rearrangement joins TRBV3-1 to TRBJ1-2; D perhaps matches TRBD1 (5 bases). Trimming shortened V by 4 bases and J by 8 bases, and 17 bases separated the two germline ends. The CDR3 is made up of 14 amino acids. Germline V lookup: CDR1 LGHDT, CDR2 YNNKEL (reference sequence).

This clonotype was picked up a small number of times. The rearrangement uses TRBV5-8 and TRBJ2-1, with a tentative D call TRBD2 (5 bases). Germline-derived CDR1 and CDR2 are SGHTS and YDEGEE. The CDR3 totals 14 residues. Between the trimmed V and J ends, which lost 0 bases and 7 bases, there was a span of 11 bases. CDR3 in amino acids: CASSLVGRENEQFF. The CDR3 DNA sequence: TGTGCCAGCAGCTTGGTGGGAAGGGAGAATGAGCAGTTCTTC.

The chain carries TRBV5-4 and TRBJ2-5; 7 bases map to TRBD1. Trimming at V came to 4 bases and at J to 4 bases, leaving 7 bases not matched to a gene. The CDR3 sequence is 14 residues long. Looked up from germline, CDR1 is SGHNT and CDR2 is YYREEE (reference sequence). The CDR3 region is CASSPPTGIETQYF. The CDR3 nucleotides are TGTGCCAGCAGCCCACCGACAGGGATAGAGACCCAGTACTTC.

Concerning this clonotype itself: This may be a read error: a much more frequent sequence differs by one nucleotide. This chain connects TRBV7-9 to TRBJ2-7, with 8 bases identical to TRBD1. Germline V CDR1 and CDR2: SEHNR, FQNEAQ (reference sequence). After removal of 8 bases from V and 9 bases from J, the junction contained 6 bases not matched to a gene. There are 11 residues in the CDR3. This CDR3 reads CASGTQGGQYF. In DNA form, the CDR3 reads TGTGCCAGCGGCACACAGGGGGGGCAGTACTTC.

This clonotype was recorded many times. The gene calls are TRBV3-1 and TRBJ2-1, with D uncertain. This CDR3 region has 15 residues. Germline V gene sequence: CDR1 LGHDT, CDR2 YNNKEL (reference sequence). Trimming pared 0 bases from V and 5 bases from J, leaving 11 bases between. The chain's CDR3 is CASSQEHQAHNEQFF. The CDR3 nucleotides read TGTGCCAGCAGCCAAGAGCACCAGGCCCACAATGAGCAGTTCTTC.

This sequence joins TRBV4-1 and TRBJ2-7; 7 bases are shared with TRBD1. The CDR3 consists of 15 residues. V lost 4 bases to trimming and J lost 2 bases; unmatched junction nucleotides: 8. Germline values: CDR1 MGHRA, CDR2 YSYEKL. DNA of the CDR3: TGCGCCAGCAGCCTCAAAGGGGGCCAGACCTACGAGCAGTACTTC. Its translation: CASSLKGGQTYEQYF.

This clonotype was seen at least ten times. The rearrangement joins TRBV2 to TRBJ1-1; no firm D call. V lost 6 bases and J lost 0, with 11 bases in between. The CDR3 extends over 14 amino acids. Germline V gene lookup returns CDR1 SNHLY and CDR2 FYNNEI. CDR3 loop: CASREGGVNTEAFF. The CDR3 DNA sequence: TGTGCCAGCAGGGAGGGCGGGGTGAACACTGAAGCTTTCTTT. Full variable domain (outside the CDR3, taken from reference TRBV2 and TRBJ1-1): EPEVTQTPSHQVTQMGQEVILRCVPISNHLYFYWYRQILGQKVEFLVSFYNNEISEKSEIFDDQFSVERPDGSNFTLKIRSTKLEDSAMYFCASREGGVNTEAFFGQGTRLTVV.

A word on this clonotype: This could be a read error, since a much larger clone is one nucleotide away. The J gene is TRBJ1-5, the V gene TRBV28; no firm D call. The V gene's germline CDR1 is MDHEN and CDR2 SYDVKM. The CDR3 runs to 13 residues. The germline V and J ends were trimmed by 7 bases and 5 bases, with 12 bases remaining between them. CDR3 loop: CASIPLTDQPQHF. The CDR3 DNA reads as TGTGCCAGCATTCCCCTTACGGATCAGCCCCAGCATTTT.

There are many counts of this clonotype. CDR3 nucleotides: TGTGCCAGCAGCTTTGTTGGGGGAGCCATTATTGGTGAGCAGTTCTTC. Encoded protein: CASSFVGGAIIGEQFF. The chain carries TRBV7-2 and TRBJ2-1; D is tentatively TRBD1 or TRBD2 (5 bases each). Trimming stripped 3 bases from V and 9 bases from J, with 21 bases between. Germline V lookup: CDR1 SGHTA, CDR2 FQGNSA. The CDR3 is 16 amino acids.

The sample holds many counts of this clonotype. The J gene is TRBJ1-5, the V gene TRBV6-5; no firm D call. Germline V gives CDR1 MNHEY, CDR2 SVGAGI. The V gene lost 2 bases and the J gene lost 2 bases, with 7 bases spanning the gap. The CDR3 covers 14 residues. The CDR3 sequence is CASSYRRGNQPQHF. Here the CDR3 DNA reads TGTGCCAGCAGTTACAGGCGGGGCAATCAGCCCCAGCATTTT.

This clonotype showed up many times. The rearrangement joins TRBV6-1 to TRBJ2-3; 11 bases are shared with TRBD2. With V trimmed by 6 bases and J by 5 bases, 7 bases remained unmatched. Germline V gene lookup returns CDR1 MNHNS and CDR2 SASEGT. The CDR3 contains 15 residues. The chain's CDR3 is CASSVGLAGRDTQYF. DNA for the CDR3: TGTGCCAGCAGCGTAGGACTAGCGGGCCGAGATACGCAGTATTTT.

This clonotype was detected ten times or more. This chain links TRBV3-1 with TRBJ1-2; possibly TRBD1 for D (5 bases). Germline CDR1 and CDR2: LGHDT and YNNKEL (reference sequence). V gave up 1 base and J gave up 8 bases, with 17 bases separating them. The CDR3 length is 15 residues. The chain's CDR3 is CASSQGRGMQGGYTF. The CDR3 coding sequence is TGTGCCAGCAGCCAAGGTCGCGGTATGCAGGGAGGCTACACCTTC.

In this sample, this clonotype turned up many times. This rearrangement joins TRBV6-5 to TRBJ2-3; D might be TRBD2 (5 bases). The CDR3 length is 14 residues. V lost 6 bases and J lost 0, with 10 bases in between. Germline V gene lookup returns CDR1 MNHEY and CDR2 SVGAGI. The CDR3 sequence is CASSNSESTDTQYF. DNA of the CDR3: TGTGCCAGCAGCAATAGCGAGAGCACAGATACGCAGTATTTT.

Notes on this clonotype: A much larger clone differs from this one at a single base, so this may be a read error. The V and J genes are TRBV7-9 and TRBJ2-7; 7 positions match TRBD1. Germline CDR1 is SEHNR and CDR2 is FQNEAQ (reference sequence). This CDR3 is 16 amino acids long. V shed 2 bases and J 2 bases; nucleotides not matched to a gene: 9. The CDR3 protein is CASSLSRTGVPYEQYF. The CDR3 DNA reads as TGTGCCAGCAGCTTATCACGGACAGGAGTCCCCTACGAGCAGTACTTC.

This clonotype was seen at least ten times. This chain joins TRBV6-2 or TRBV6-3 and TRBJ2-1; TRBD1 is a possible D gene (6 bases). This CDR3 is built from 16 residues. The germline V gene has CDR1 MNHEY and CDR2 SVGEGT. V lost 5 bases and J lost 3, with 17 bases in between. CDR3 loop: CASSTGQLLIYNEQFF. The CDR3 DNA reads TGTGCCAGCAGTACAGGACAGTTACTAATCTACAATGAGCAGTTCTTC.

This clonotype was detected many times. The gene calls are TRBV3-1 and TRBJ2-1, with TRBD2 matching 11 bases. V shed 0 bases and J 2 bases; nucleotides not matched to a gene: 3. In germline, CDR1 is LGHDT, CDR2 YNNKEL (reference sequence). The CDR3 is 17 amino acids. In DNA form, the CDR3 reads TGTGCCAGCAGCCAAGACGCGACTAGCGGGACCTACAATGAGCAGTTCTTC. Translating it yields CASSQDATSGTYNEQFF.

The chain carries TRBV10-1 and TRBJ2-7; D is uncertain. Trimming took off 7 bases at V and 2 bases at J, with 6 bases between the two ends. This CDR3 is built from 11 residues. Germline CDR1 and CDR2: WNHNN and SYGVQD (reference sequence). The CDR3 spells CASTKTYEQYF. The CDR3, as DNA: TGCGCCAGCACAAAAACCTACGAGCAGTACTTC.